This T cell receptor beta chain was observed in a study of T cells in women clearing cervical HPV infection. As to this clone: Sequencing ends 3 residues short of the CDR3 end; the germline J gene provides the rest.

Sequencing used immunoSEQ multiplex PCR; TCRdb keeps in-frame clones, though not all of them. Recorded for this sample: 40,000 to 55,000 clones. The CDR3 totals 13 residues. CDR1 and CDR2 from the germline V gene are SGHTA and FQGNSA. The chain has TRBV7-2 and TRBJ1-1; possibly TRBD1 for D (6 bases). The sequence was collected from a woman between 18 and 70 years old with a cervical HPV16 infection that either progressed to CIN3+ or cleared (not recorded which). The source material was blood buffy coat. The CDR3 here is CASSYRVQYEAFF. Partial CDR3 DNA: TGTGCCAGCAGCTACAGGGTCCAATACGAG.